A selection of T cell receptor beta chains follows, all from one sample in a study of T cells after yellow fever vaccination. Each CDR3 protein is one row after TCRdb ran MiXCR on the 5' RACE reads. Of roughly 120,000 distinct CDR3 sequences in the sample, more than 6% are singletons; the top ten hold nearly 2.5%. Source: CD4+ T cells sorted from PBMCs, taken 10 days after the first yellow fever vaccination. Receptors were obtained from a man aged 18 to 30 who received the YFV17D yellow fever vaccine. Each CDR3 is given with its conserved first and last residue. A D gene is named only where the DNA matches it firmly. For some rows the clone size is stated as once, few or many, or as a class when expanded; others skip it.

>TRBV12-3/TRBV12-4|many|TRBJ1-5|TRBD1
TGTGCCAGCAGTTCGACAGGGAACAATCAGCCCCAGCATTTT
CASSSTGNNQPQHF
>TRBV3-1|many|TRBJ2-1|NA
TGTGCCAGCAGCCAATCGGTAGCGAACAATGAGCAGTTCTTC
CASSQSVANNEQFF
>TRBV7-7|many|TRBJ2-2|TRBD1
TGTGCCAGCAGCTTAGATGACAGGGGGATACAGAACACCGGGGAGCTGTTTTTT
CASSLDDRGIQNTGELFF
>TRBV4-1|many|TRBJ2-2|TRBD1
TGCGCCAGCAGCCAATCCCGTGGGACAGTTAACACCGGGGAGCTGTTTTTT
CASSQSRGTVNTGELFF
>TRBV18|many|TRBJ2-4|TRBD1
TGTGCCAGCTCACCCAGGGGGTCCCGGGAAAACATTCAGTACTTC
CASSPRGSRENIQYF
>TRBV15|many|TRBJ2-4|NA
TGTGCCACCAGCAGAGCCCCCGGGACTCTCGCCAAAAACATTCAGTACTTC
CATSRAPGTLAKNIQYF
>TRBV5-4|many|TRBJ2-3|NA
TGTGCCAGCAGCCCACGACGTAGCACAGATACGCAGTATTTT
CASSPRRSTDTQYF
>TRBV10-1|many|TRBJ2-1|TRBD2
TGCGCCAGCAGTGAGTCGGGTAGCGGGGCACTTGAGGGTGAGCAGTTCTTC
CASSESGSGALEGEQFF
>TRBV20-1|many|TRBJ1-1|NA
TGCAGTGCTTTGGCAGGGCGCAACACTGAAGCTTTCTTT
CSALAGRNTEAFF
>TRBV2|many|TRBJ1-6|TRBD1
TGTGCCGCAGCCTACAGGGGTTATAATTCACCCCTCCACTTT
CAAAYRGYNSPLHF
>TRBV20-1|many|TRBJ2-4|NA
TGCAGTGCTAGAGATCAGGCCAGGCTACTGGAAAACATTCAGTACTTC
CSARDQARLLENIQYF
>TRBV7-2|NA|TRBJ1-1|NA
TGTGCCAGCAGCTTAGGCCCGGGACCGAACCAAGAAGCTTTCTTT
CASSLGPGPNQEAFF
>TRBV5-1|many|TRBJ1-4|NA
TGCGCCAGCAGCTTGGACAGGCAGGCAGGTGAAAAACTGTTTTTT
CASSLDRQAGEKLFF
>TRBV11-2|NA|TRBJ1-2|TRBD1
TGTGCCAGCAGCCCACTCGACAGGGGAGACGACTATGGCTACACCTTC
CASSPLDRGDDYGYTF
>TRBV6-5|many|TRBJ2-7|NA
TGTGCCAGCAGTTCCCGACCCTCATCCGAGCAGTACTTC
CASSSRPSSEQYF
>TRBV28|few|TRBJ1-4|TRBD1
TGTGCCAGCAGACCGGGACAGGGGTTTGAAAAACTGTTTTTT
CASRPGQGFEKLFF
>TRBV5-1|NA|TRBJ2-3|NA
TGCGCCAGCAGCTTTAGATTCGACAGCCCAAACCTACCGGAAGATACGCAGTATTTT
CASSFRFDSPNLPEDTQYF
>TRBV2|many|TRBJ2-4|NA
TGTGCCAGCAGTGCCTCGACTAGAAACATTCAGTACTTC
CASSASTRNIQYF